Below are 3 T cell receptor beta chains sequenced from a single sample in a study of blood T cell repertoires in COVID-19. This table comes from immunoSEQ multiplex PCR, and its TCRdb copy is limited to in-frame clones, with some not included. The sample yields fewer than 500,000 clones, about 80% seen once. The sequenced material came from peripheral blood. Receptors originate from a human donor with acute or convalescent COVID-19. The donor label of this sample is uncertain.

The CDR3 DNA reads as TGCGCCAGCAGCCAAGAGTCATACAATGAGCAGTTCTTC. It codes for CASSQESYNEQFF. V is TRBV4-1 and J is TRBJ2-1, with D unclear. This CDR3 has 13 amino acids. CDR1 and CDR2 from the germline V gene are MGHRA and YSYEKL. V was pared by 0 bases and J by 4 bases, with 4 bases between.

The chain joins TRBV24-1 to TRBJ2-2; TRBD2 might be the D (6 bases). Germline V lookup: CDR1 KGHDR, CDR2 SFDVKD. The V and J ends lost 5 bases and 6 bases respectively, with 12 bases between them. This CDR3 comprises 14 residues. For the CDR3, the DNA is TGTGCCACCAGTGCCGGGGGTTGGTCCGGGGAGCTGTTTTTT. Protein sequence: CATSAGGWSGELFF.

The chain recombines TRBV11-3 with TRBJ1-1, with D possibly matching TRBD1 (6 bases). The CDR3 is 13 amino acids. The V and J ends lost 0 bases and 8 bases respectively, with 10 bases between them. Germline V CDR1 and CDR2: SGHNT, YENEEA. CDR3 in DNA: TGTGCCAGCAGCTTAGATTACAGGGAAGAAGCTTTCTTT. Translation gives CASSLDYREEAFF.